This TCR beta chain was sequenced during a study of CD8 T cells in Susac syndrome. CD8+ and CD4+ T cells taken from blood had their TCR beta sequenced. Control patients had untreated stable or active relapsing-remitting multiple sclerosis by revised McDonald criteria. TEMRA cells were enriched by FACS, and CD4+ and CD8+ T cells were negatively isolated. The authors reverse transcribed about 0.5 to 1 ug RNA with random hexamers. The TCR beta CDR3 was amplified by immunoSEQ multiplex PCR across 54 Vbeta, 13 Jbeta. TCRdb redid the calling of the immunoSEQ multiplex PCR reads with MiXCR, one entry per CDR3 protein. The sample consists of over 150,000 distinct CDR3 sequences, 85% to 95% of them appearing once. The V end was cut by 6 bases, the J end by 6 bases, with 17 bases between. The CDR3 is 14 amino acids.

The sequenced sample was CD4+ T cells from PBMCs. The TCR comes from a human donor with multiple sclerosis. This chain links TRBV12-3 or TRBV12-4 with TRBJ1-1; D unresolved. The CDR3 DNA reads as TGTGCCAGCAGCCCCCGGAGGCTAAGGGCTGAAGCTTTCTTT. This encodes CASSPRRLRAEAFF.